This T cell receptor beta chain was identified in a study of a mutant IDH1 vaccine in newly diagnosed glioma. Documented time point: baseline, week 1 (first vaccination visit). Regarding treatment: pre-vaccination baseline after standard-of-care therapy. This table comes from immunoSEQ multiplex PCR, and its TCRdb copy is limited to in-frame clones, with some not included. The top ten clones hold around 0.6% of a sample with 90,000 to 100,000 clones, roughly 90% of them seen once. The V gene's germline CDR1 is SQVTM and CDR2 ANQGSEA. The trim removed 5 bases at V and 1 base at J, leaving 4 bases unmatched. The CDR3 totals 14 residues.

J is TRBJ2-7 and V is TRBV29-1; 11 positions agree with TRBD2. The sample here was PBMCs, taken from a glioma patient treated with radiotherapy, temozolomide or both. This receptor was obtained from a woman between 50 and 59 years old with glioma. In nucleotides, the CDR3 is TGCAGCGTTCCCCTAGCGGGAGGTTCCTACGAGCAGTACTTC. Protein sequence: CSVPLAGGSYEQYF.